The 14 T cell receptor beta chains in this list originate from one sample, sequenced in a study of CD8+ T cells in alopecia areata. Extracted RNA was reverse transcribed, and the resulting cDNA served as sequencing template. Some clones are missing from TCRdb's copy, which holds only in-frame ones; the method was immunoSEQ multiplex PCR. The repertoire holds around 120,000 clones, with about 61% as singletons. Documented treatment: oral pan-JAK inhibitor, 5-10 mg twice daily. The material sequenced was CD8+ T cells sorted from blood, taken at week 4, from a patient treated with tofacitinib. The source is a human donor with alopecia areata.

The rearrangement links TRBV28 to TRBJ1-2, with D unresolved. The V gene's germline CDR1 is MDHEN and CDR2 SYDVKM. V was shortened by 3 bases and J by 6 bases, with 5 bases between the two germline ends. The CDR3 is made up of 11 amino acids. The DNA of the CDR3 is TGTGCCAGCAGTTTGGGGAATGGCTACACCTTC. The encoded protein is CASSLGNGYTF.

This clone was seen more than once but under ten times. The CDR3 nucleotides are TGCGCCAGCAGCGCGGACGGCCCCACAGAGACCCAGTACTTC. Translation: CASSADGPTETQYF. The V and J genes are TRBV5-1 and TRBJ2-5; no clear D. This CDR3 contains 14 residues. CDR1 is SGHRS, CDR2 YFSETQ, per germline. V gave up 4 bases and J gave up 4 bases, with 14 bases separating them.

CDR3 sequence (DNA): TGTGCCAGTAGTACCTCAGGGGGTAGCGAGCAGTACTTC. This sequence encodes CASSTSGGSEQYF. This sequence joins TRBV19 and TRBJ2-7; TRBD1 matches 7 bases. CDR3 length: 13 residues. The V segment lost 4 bases and the J segment 6 bases; nucleotides outside the gene matches: 6. Germline CDR1 and CDR2: LNHDA and SQIVND (reference sequence).

The CDR3, as DNA: TGTGCCAGCAGTGAGAGCTTGGGGACCGGGGAGCTGTTTTTT. It yields the protein CASSESLGTGELFF. This chain connects TRBV25-1 to TRBJ2-2, with D unclear. Trimming took off 3 bases at V and 5 bases at J, with 10 bases between the two ends. The CDR3 covers 14 residues. Germline CDR1 is MGHDK and CDR2 is SYGVNS.

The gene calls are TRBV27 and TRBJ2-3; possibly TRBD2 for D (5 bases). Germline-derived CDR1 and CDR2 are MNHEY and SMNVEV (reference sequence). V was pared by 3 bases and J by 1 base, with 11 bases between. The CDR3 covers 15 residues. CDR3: CASSFGRVGTDTQYF. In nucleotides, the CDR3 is TGTGCCAGCAGTTTCGGGCGGGTCGGCACAGATACGCAGTATTTT.

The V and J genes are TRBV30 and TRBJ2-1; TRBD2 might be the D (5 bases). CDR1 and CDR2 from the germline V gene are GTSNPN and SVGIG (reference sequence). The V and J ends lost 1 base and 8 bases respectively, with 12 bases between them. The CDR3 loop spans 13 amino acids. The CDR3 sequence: CAWSAPQRDEQFF. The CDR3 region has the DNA TGTGCCTGGAGTGCCCCGCAGAGGGATGAGCAGTTCTTC. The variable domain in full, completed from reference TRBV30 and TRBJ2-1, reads SQTIHQWPATLVQPVGSPLSLECTVEGTSNPNLYWYRQAAGRGLQLLFYSVGIGQISSEVPQNLSASRPQDRQFILSSKKLLLSDSGFYLCAWSAPQRDEQFFGPGTRLTVL.

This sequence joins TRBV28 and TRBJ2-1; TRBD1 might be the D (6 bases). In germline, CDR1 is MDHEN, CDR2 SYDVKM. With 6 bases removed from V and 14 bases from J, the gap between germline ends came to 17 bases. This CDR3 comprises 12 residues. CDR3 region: CASRTGPQEEFF. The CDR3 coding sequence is TGTGCCAGCAGAACAGGGCCACAAGAGGAGTTCTTC. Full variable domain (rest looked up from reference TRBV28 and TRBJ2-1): DVKVTQSSRYLVKRTGEKVFLECVQDMDHENMFWYRQDPGLGLRLIYFSYDVKMKEKGDIPEGYSVSREKKERFSLILESASTNQTSMYLCASRTGPQEEFFGPGTRLTVL.

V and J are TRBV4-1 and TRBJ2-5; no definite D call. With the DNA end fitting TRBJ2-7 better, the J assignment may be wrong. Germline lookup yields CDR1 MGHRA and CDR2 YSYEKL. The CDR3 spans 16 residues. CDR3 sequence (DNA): TGCGCCAGCAGCCAAGATAGAGGCAGCACCTCCTACGAGCAGTACTTC. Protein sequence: CASSQDRGSTSYEQYF.

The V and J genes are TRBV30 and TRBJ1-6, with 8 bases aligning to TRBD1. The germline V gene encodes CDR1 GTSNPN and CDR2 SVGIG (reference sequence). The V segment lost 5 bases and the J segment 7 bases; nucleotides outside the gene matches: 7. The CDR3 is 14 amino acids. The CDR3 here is CAWAPGGSNSPLHF. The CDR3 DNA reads TGTGCCTGGGCCCCAGGGGGCTCCAATTCACCCCTCCACTTT. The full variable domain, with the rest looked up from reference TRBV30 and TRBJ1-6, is SQTIHQWPATLVQPVGSPLSLECTVEGTSNPNLYWYRQAAGRGLQLLFYSVGIGQISSEVPQNLSASRPQDRQFILSSKKLLLSDSGFYLCAWAPGGSNSPLHFGNGTRLTVT.

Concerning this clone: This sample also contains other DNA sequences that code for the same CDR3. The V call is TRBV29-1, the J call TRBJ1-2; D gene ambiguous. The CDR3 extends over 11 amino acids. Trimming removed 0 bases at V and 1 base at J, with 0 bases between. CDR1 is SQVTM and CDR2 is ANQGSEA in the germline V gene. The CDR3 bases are TGCAGCGTTGAAGATAACTATGGCTACACCTTC. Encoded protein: CSVEDNYGYTF.

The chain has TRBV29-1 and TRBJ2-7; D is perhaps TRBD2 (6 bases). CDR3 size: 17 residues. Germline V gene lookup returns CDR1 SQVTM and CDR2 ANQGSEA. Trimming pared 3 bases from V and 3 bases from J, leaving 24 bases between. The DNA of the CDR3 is TGCAGCGTTGAGGCTATCCGCGGGACGGCGGATCTCTACGAGCAGTACTTC. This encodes CSVEAIRGTADLYEQYF.

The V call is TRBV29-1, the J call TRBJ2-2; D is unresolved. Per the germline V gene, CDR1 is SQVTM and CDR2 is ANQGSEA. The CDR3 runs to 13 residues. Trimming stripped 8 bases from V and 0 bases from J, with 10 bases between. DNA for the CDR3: TGCAGCCTTCGGACCCCGAACACCGGGGAGCTGTTTTTT. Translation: CSLRTPNTGELFF.

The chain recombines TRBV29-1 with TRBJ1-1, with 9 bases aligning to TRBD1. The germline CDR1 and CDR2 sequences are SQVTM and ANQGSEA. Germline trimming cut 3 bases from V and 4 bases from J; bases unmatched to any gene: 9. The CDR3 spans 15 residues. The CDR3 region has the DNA TGCAGCGTTGAGGCCCTACAGGGGGCGCTCACTGAAGCTTTCTTT. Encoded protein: CSVEALQGALTEAFF. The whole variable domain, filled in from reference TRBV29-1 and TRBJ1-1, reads SAVISQKPSRDICQRGTSLTIQCQVDSQVTMMFWYRQQPGQSLTLIATANQGSEATYESGFVIDKFPISRPNLTFSTLTVSNMSPEDSSIYLCSVEALQGALTEAFFGQGTRLTVV.

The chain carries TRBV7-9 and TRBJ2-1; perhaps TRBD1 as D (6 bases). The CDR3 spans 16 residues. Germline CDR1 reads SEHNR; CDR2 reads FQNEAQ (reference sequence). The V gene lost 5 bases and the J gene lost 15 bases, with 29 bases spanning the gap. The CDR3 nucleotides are TGTGCCAGCAGCCCATCGGACAGTGTCAAGCTAGGGTTCTGGTTCTTC. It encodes CASSPSDSVKLGFWFF.